This T cell receptor (beta chain) was sequenced for a study of cytomegalovirus exposure and HLA in healthy donors. Broader study findings: Rare TCR sequences predominated, though certain public TCRs were found in many donors. Certain sequence variants were highly shared and formed a cluster, and this cluster was likely a sequencing artifact. Earlier analysis yielded a pattern in which most TCR beta V segments were productive about 90% or about 30% of the time.

Amplification used 60 Vbeta primers and 13 Jbeta primers. This table comes from immunoSEQ multiplex PCR, and its TCRdb copy is limited to in-frame clones, with some not included. The sample shows about 200,000 clones, 82% of them seen only once. A word on this clone: Its antigen is as yet unknown.

V dropped 7 bases and J dropped 3; count of bases not matched to a gene: 4. The CDR3 length is 14 residues. The germline gives CDR1 SQVTM, CDR2 ANQGSEA. The sequencing sample was made of PBMCs. The receptor's source is a woman aged 18-29 years in good health and CMV-seronegative. This chain links TRBV29-1 with TRBJ2-2; 11 positions agree with TRBD2. For the CDR3, the DNA is TGCAGCGGTACGGGACTAGCGGACACCGGGGAGCTGTTTTTT. Its translation: CSGTGLADTGELFF.